The 14 T cell receptor beta chains below come from one sample, sequenced in a study of a mutant IDH1 vaccine in newly diagnosed glioma. Sequencing was performed with immunoSEQ multiplex PCR; in TCRdb, only in-frame clones are kept and a portion is missing. The table shows tens of thousands of clones, with 84% occurring only once. Time point denoted: week 47, end of study. Vaccinated patients received 300 ug of mutant IDH1 20-mer peptide per dose, with topical imiquimod. No cognate antigen is known for these TCRs. The input for sequencing was PBMCs, taken from a glioma patient whose treatment included an IDH1 peptide vaccine. Receptor source: a man in his forties or fifties with glioma.

The chain recombines TRBV4-3 with TRBJ1-2; D remains unclear. Germline CDR1 and CDR2: LGHNA and YSLEER. V lost 0 bases and J 6 bases, leaving 8 bases between the germline ends. The CDR3 sequence is 13 residues long. The CDR3 bases are TGCGCCAGCAGCCAAGAAAATGCAGATGGCTACACCTTC. It encodes CASSQENADGYTF.

The V call is TRBV5-6, the J call TRBJ2-5, with 7 nucleotides matching TRBD2. Germline CDR1 reads SGHDT; CDR2 reads YYEEEE. The CDR3 runs 15 residues. V was pared by 3 bases and J by 1 base, with 6 bases of the junction left unmatched. CDR3 in amino acids: CASSWISGSQETQYF. In nucleotides, the CDR3 is TGTGCCAGCAGCTGGATTAGCGGGTCCCAAGAGACCCAGTACTTC.

This chain's CDR3 is CASNGAGYEQYF. CDR3 nucleotides: TGTGCCAGCAACGGGGCAGGGTACGAGCAGTACTTC. The genes are TRBV11-2 and TRBJ2-7; D may match TRBD1 or TRBD2 (5 bases each). Between the trimmed V and J ends, which lost 7 bases and 4 bases, there was a span of 11 bases. The CDR3 runs to 12 residues. The germline gives CDR1 SGHAT, CDR2 FQNNGV.

The genes are TRBV7-2 and TRBJ2-7, with a weak D call TRBD2 (5 bases). CDR1 is SGHTA and CDR2 is FQGNSA in the germline V gene. The V gene lost 5 bases and the J gene lost 3 bases, with 20 bases spanning the gap. The CDR3 contains 16 residues. The CDR3: CASSRRAGERSYEQYF. The DNA for the CDR3 is TGTGCCAGCAGCCGTCGTGCGGGTGAGCGGAGCTACGAGCAGTACTTC.

CDR3 bases: TGTGCCAGCTCACCACCGGCTAGCGGGGCTTACGAGCAGTACTTC. It codes for CASSPPASGAYEQYF. The chain recombines TRBV18 with TRBJ2-7, with 9 bases identical to TRBD2. V shed 0 bases and J 4 bases; nucleotides not matched to a gene: 4. This CDR3 is built from 15 residues. CDR1 and CDR2 from the germline V gene are KGHSH and LQKENI.

The V call is TRBV5-1, the J call TRBJ2-7, with 13 bases aligning to TRBD2. CDR1 is SGHRS, CDR2 YFSETQ, per germline. This CDR3 has 15 residues. V lost 3 bases, J lost 7 bases, and 7 bases stayed unmatched. CDR3 protein: CASSSRGTSGTEQYF. The CDR3 nucleotides read TGCGCCAGCAGCTCGAGGGGGACTAGCGGGACAGAGCAGTACTTC.

The gene calls are TRBV27 and TRBJ2-7; the match to TRBD2 covers 8 bases. CDR3 length equals 14 residues. V lost 7 bases and J lost 6; bases outside the gene matches: 11. CDR1 and CDR2 from the germline V gene are MNHEY and SMNVEV (reference sequence). This CDR3 reads CASKLAAFVFEQYF. Here the CDR3 DNA reads TGTGCCAGCAAACTAGCGGCCTTCGTCTTCGAGCAGTACTTC.

The chain carries TRBV4-1 and TRBJ1-4; 9 nucleotides align to TRBD1. The germline V gene encodes CDR1 MGHRA and CDR2 YSYEKL. The CDR3 has 18 amino acids. V lost 0 bases to trimming and J lost 0 bases; unmatched junction nucleotides: 5. CDR3 residues: CASSQEWTGDATNEKLFF. The DNA for the CDR3 is TGCGCCAGCAGCCAAGAGTGGACAGGGGATGCAACTAATGAAAAACTGTTTTTT.

V usage is TRBV7-2 and J usage is TRBJ2-7; D perhaps matches TRBD2 (5 bases). Looked up from germline, CDR1 is SGHTA and CDR2 is FQGNSA. The CDR3 runs to 14 residues. V dropped 1 base and J dropped 6 bases, with 13 bases sitting between them. In DNA, the CDR3 is TGTGCCAGCAGCTTAGGTGGGAGAAAGGGCGAGCAGTACTTC. This sequence encodes CASSLGGRKGEQYF. Supplemented by reference TRBV7-2 and TRBJ2-7, the full variable domain reads GAGVSQSPSNKVTEKGKDVELRCDPISGHTALYWYRQSLGQGLEFLIYFQGNSAPDKSGLPSDRFSAERTGGSVSTLTIQRTQQEDSAVYLCASSLGGRKGEQYFGPGTRLTVT.

The rearrangement links TRBV6-6 to TRBJ2-7, with D perhaps being TRBD1 or TRBD2 (6 bases each). The CDR3 runs 15 residues. The V gene lost 6 bases and the J gene lost 0 bases, with 15 bases spanning the gap. CDR1 MNHNY and CDR2 SVGAGI come from the germline V gene (reference sequence). CDR3 protein: CASRQGGASSYEQYF. The CDR3 DNA follows: TGTGCCAGCAGACAGGGCGGGGCTTCCTCCTACGAGCAGTACTTC.

The chain employs TRBV2 and TRBJ2-1; TRBD2 is a possible D gene (6 bases). Germline V gene data show CDR1 as SNHLY and CDR2 as FYNNEI. V lost 6 bases to trimming and J lost 0 bases, with 12 bases between them. This CDR3 contains 15 residues. This CDR3 is CASRGGTSSYNEQFF. The CDR3 DNA follows: TGTGCCAGCAGGGGCGGGACCTCCTCCTACAATGAGCAGTTCTTC.

The rearrangement links TRBV4-3 to TRBJ1-1; D gene unclear. CDR3 size: 14 residues. Between the trimmed V and J ends, which lost 1 base and 1 base, there was a span of 7 bases. Germline lookup yields CDR1 LGHNA and CDR2 YSLEER. The CDR3 coding sequence is TGCGCCAGCAGCCAAGTGGGCAGGAACACTGAAGCTTTCTTT. It translates to CASSQVGRNTEAFF.

This chain uses TRBV4-1 with TRBJ2-7; TRBD2 matches at 7 bases. CDR3 length equals 15 residues. The germline V gene encodes CDR1 MGHRA and CDR2 YSYEKL. The J segment lost 2 bases and the V segment lost 4 bases, leaving 8 bases of the junction unmatched. The CDR3 region has the DNA TGCGCCAGCAGCCCGAACTCGGGAGGAACCTACGAGCAGTACTTC. This codes for CASSPNSGGTYEQYF.

The chain is built from TRBV6-6 and TRBJ1-1; 7 bases line up with TRBD1. This CDR3 contains 13 residues. The V segment lost 6 bases and the J segment 4 bases; nucleotides outside the gene matches: 5. Germline CDR1 MNHNY, CDR2 SVGAGI (reference sequence). CDR3: CASRNNRGTEAFF. DNA for the CDR3: TGTGCCAGCAGAAACAACAGGGGCACTGAAGCTTTCTTT.